This T cell receptor beta chain was documented in a study of OX40 agonist ivuxolimab in advanced cancers. Study information: At 0.01 to 10 mg/kg, ivuxolimab was administered intravenously to patients every 2 weeks. Males comprised approximately 81% of the group, whose mean age was about 62 years (range 23 to 79).

Samples of blood were obtained at baseline, on cycle 4 day 1, and on cycle 7 day 1. This CDR3 has 12 residues. Trimming took 6 bases from V and 9 from J, leaving 13 bases between them. Germline CDR1 is SGHRS and CDR2 is YFSETQ. The repertoire was sequenced with immunoSEQ multiplex PCR; TCRdb's copy has only in-frame clones and lacks some. The sample yields 30,000 to 45,000 clones, roughly 80% seen once. The sequence came from an adult with an advanced solid tumor such as melanoma, head and neck, liver or kidney cancer. This material consisted of CD4+ or CD8+ T cells sorted from blood, taken in a trial of the OX40 agonist ivuxolimab. The chain uses TRBV5-1 and TRBJ2-1; maybe TRBD1 (6 bases). The CDR3 loop reads CASKQGEGEQFF. The CDR3 bases are TGCGCCAGCAAACAGGGTGAGGGTGAGCAGTTCTTC.